Listed below are T cell receptor beta chains from one sample, sequenced in a study of T-cell memory formation after mild COVID-19. TCRdb reprocessed the 5' RACE reads with MiXCR, giving one entry per CDR3 protein. The sample contains over 50,000 distinct CDR3 sequences, approximately 9% of which appear only once. The sample was PBMCs or a T cell subset sorted from them (not recorded which). Receptor source: an adult woman who had mild COVID-19 (a few samples of this study predate the infection). Cell type and time point are not known. CDR3s include the opening cysteine and the closing phenylalanine or tryptophan. A D gene is named only where the DNA matches it firmly. A clone size is listed for some rows: how often the clone was seen (once, few, many), or a class if it is expanded.

D gene: NA
CDR3 length: 18
J gene: TRBJ2-4
V gene: TRBV6-6
clone size: medium-sized
CDR3 protein: CASSFNAGGLIAKNIQYF
CDR3 DNA: TGTGCCAGCAGTTTCAACGCAGGGGGACTAATAGCCAAAAACATTCAGTACTTC

D gene: NA
CDR3 length: 16
J gene: TRBJ2-3
V gene: TRBV15
clone size: NA
CDR3 protein: CATSRDTQRTTDTQYF
CDR3 DNA: TGTGCCACCAGCAGAGATACCCAGCGGACCACAGATACGCAGTATTTT

D gene: TRBD2
CDR3 length: 15
J gene: TRBJ2-3
V gene: TRBV7-3
clone size: few
CDR3 protein: CASSPDSGNTDTQYF
CDR3 DNA: TGTGCCAGCAGCCCCGATAGCGGGAACACAGATACGCAGTATTTT

D gene: TRBD1
CDR3 length: 15
J gene: TRBJ2-2
V gene: TRBV15
clone size: few
CDR3 protein: CATSNGEQGVGELFF
CDR3 DNA: TGTGCCACCAGCAACGGGGAACAGGGGGTCGGGGAGCTGTTTTTT

D gene: NA
CDR3 length: 15
J gene: TRBJ2-6
V gene: TRBV10-3
clone size: many
CDR3 protein: CATAPQGSGANVLTF
CDR3 DNA: TGTGCCACCGCACCCCAGGGCTCTGGGGCCAACGTCCTGACTTTC

D gene: TRBD1
CDR3 length: 14
J gene: TRBJ2-2
V gene: TRBV7-2
clone size: few
CDR3 protein: CASSLRQGTGELFF
CDR3 DNA: TGTGCCAGCAGCTTAAGACAGGGCACCGGGGAGCTGTTTTTT

D gene: NA
CDR3 length: 15
J gene: TRBJ1-6
V gene: TRBV5-4
clone size: NA
CDR3 protein: CASSFSGTANSPLHF
CDR3 DNA: TGTGCCAGCAGCTTCTCCGGGACGGCTAATTCACCCCTCCACTTT

D gene: TRBD2
CDR3 length: 14
J gene: TRBJ2-7
V gene: TRBV14
clone size: few
CDR3 protein: CASSHGRGIYEQYF
CDR3 DNA: TGTGCCAGCAGCCACGGGAGGGGCATCTACGAGCAGTACTTC

D gene: TRBD2
CDR3 length: 18
J gene: TRBJ2-6
V gene: TRBV7-3
clone size: few
CDR3 protein: CASSSKAGGASGANVLTF
CDR3 DNA: TGTGCCAGCAGCTCTAAAGCGGGAGGAGCCTCTGGGGCCAACGTCCTGACTTTC

D gene: TRBD1
CDR3 length: 16
J gene: TRBJ1-5
V gene: TRBV4-1
clone size: few
CDR3 protein: CASSQYPGQANQPQHF
CDR3 DNA: TGCGCCAGCAGCCAGTATCCGGGACAGGCGAACCAGCCCCAGCATTTT

D gene: NA
CDR3 length: 16
J gene: TRBJ2-3
V gene: TRBV24-1
clone size: NA
CDR3 protein: CATSDPTGGGTDTQYF
CDR3 DNA: TGTGCCACCAGTGACCCTACTGGGGGCGGCACAGATACGCAGTATTTT

D gene: NA
CDR3 length: 15
J gene: TRBJ2-1
V gene: TRBV11-2
clone size: many
CDR3 protein: CASSLIGPGGAEQFF
CDR3 DNA: TGTGCCAGCAGCTTAATCGGGCCCGGGGGCGCTGAGCAGTTCTTC

D gene: NA
CDR3 length: 12
J gene: TRBJ1-2
V gene: TRBV12-3/TRBV12-4
clone size: few
CDR3 protein: CASSQNNYGYTF
CDR3 DNA: TGTGCCAGCAGTCAGAACAACTATGGCTACACCTTC

D gene: TRBD1
CDR3 length: 15
J gene: TRBJ2-7
V gene: TRBV7-2
clone size: NA
CDR3 protein: CASSLSTGSSYEQYF
CDR3 DNA: TGTGCCAGCAGCTTGTCGACAGGGAGCTCCTACGAGCAGTACTTC

D gene: NA
CDR3 length: 13
J gene: TRBJ1-1
V gene: TRBV4-1
clone size: NA
CDR3 protein: CASSQDRGFEAFF
CDR3 DNA: TGCGCCAGCAGCCAAGATAGGGGTTTTGAAGCTTTCTTT

D gene: TRBD1
CDR3 length: 15
J gene: TRBJ2-7
V gene: TRBV12-3/TRBV12-4
clone size: many
CDR3 protein: CASSANAGGAYEQYF
CDR3 DNA: TGTGCCAGCAGCGCCAATGCAGGGGGAGCCTACGAGCAGTACTTC

D gene: NA
CDR3 length: 15
J gene: TRBJ2-5
V gene: TRBV4-3
clone size: many
CDR3 protein: CASSQDPGQAKTQYF
CDR3 DNA: TGCGCCAGCAGCCAAGATCCGGGCCAGGCTAAGACCCAGTACTTC

D gene: NA
CDR3 length: 15
J gene: TRBJ1-6
V gene: TRBV6-5
clone size: few
CDR3 protein: CASSYVISYNSPLHF
CDR3 DNA: TGTGCCAGCAGTTATGTGATCTCCTATAATTCACCCCTCCACTTT

D gene: NA
CDR3 length: 14
J gene: TRBJ2-3
V gene: TRBV6-6
clone size: NA
CDR3 protein: CASSYYRVPDTQYF
CDR3 DNA: TGTGCCAGCAGTTACTACAGGGTACCAGATACGCAGTATTTT

D gene: NA
CDR3 length: 14
J gene: TRBJ2-1
V gene: TRBV3-1
clone size: few
CDR3 protein: CASSQDWTYNEQFF
CDR3 DNA: TGTGCCAGCAGCCAAGACTGGACTTACAATGAGCAGTTCTTC

D gene: NA
CDR3 length: 17
J gene: TRBJ2-7
V gene: TRBV5-5
clone size: few
CDR3 protein: CASSLAFMSGFSYEQYF
CDR3 DNA: TGTGCCAGCAGCTTGGCCTTCATGAGCGGGTTCTCCTACGAGCAGTACTTC

D gene: NA
CDR3 length: 13
J gene: TRBJ2-3
V gene: TRBV19
clone size: many
CDR3 protein: CASSGFRTDTQYF
CDR3 DNA: TGTGCCAGTAGCGGTTTTCGCACAGATACGCAGTATTTT

D gene: NA
CDR3 length: 15
J gene: TRBJ2-2
V gene: TRBV19
clone size: many
CDR3 protein: CASSIKTANTGELFF
CDR3 DNA: TGTGCCAGTAGTATCAAAACAGCGAACACCGGGGAGCTGTTTTTT

D gene: NA
CDR3 length: 13
J gene: TRBJ2-7
V gene: TRBV7-2
clone size: NA
CDR3 protein: CASARGTFYEQYF
CDR3 DNA: TGTGCCAGCGCTCGCGGGACTTTCTACGAGCAGTACTTC

D gene: NA
CDR3 length: 13
J gene: TRBJ1-1
V gene: TRBV7-9
clone size: few
CDR3 protein: CASSLQGHTEAFF
CDR3 DNA: TGTGCCAGCAGCTTACAGGGGCACACTGAAGCTTTCTTT

D gene: NA
CDR3 length: 14
J gene: TRBJ2-2
V gene: TRBV20-1
clone size: few
CDR3 protein: CSATRQGGTGELFF
CDR3 DNA: TGCAGTGCGACTAGACAGGGAGGCACCGGGGAGCTGTTTTTT

D gene: TRBD1
CDR3 length: 14
J gene: TRBJ1-2
V gene: TRBV7-2
clone size: NA
CDR3 protein: CASSLGDSLDGYTF
CDR3 DNA: TGTGCCAGCAGCTTAGGGGACAGCCTAGATGGCTACACCTTC

D gene: NA
CDR3 length: 15
J gene: TRBJ2-3
V gene: TRBV4-3
clone size: NA
CDR3 protein: CASSQAGDRTDTQYF
CDR3 DNA: TGCGCCAGCAGCCAAGCCGGGGACCGCACAGATACGCAGTATTTT

D gene: NA
CDR3 length: 13
J gene: TRBJ2-7
V gene: TRBV20-1
clone size: few
CDR3 protein: CSATTSGSYEQYF
CDR3 DNA: TGCAGTGCGACGACTAGTGGCTCCTACGAGCAGTACTTC

D gene: TRBD1
CDR3 length: 13
J gene: TRBJ2-7
V gene: TRBV29-1
clone size: NA
CDR3 protein: CSVLGDSTYEQYF
CDR3 DNA: TGCAGCGTTCTTGGGGACAGTACCTACGAGCAGTACTTC

D gene: TRBD1
CDR3 length: 18
J gene: TRBJ2-6
V gene: TRBV12-3/TRBV12-4
clone size: NA
CDR3 protein: CASSPLLGQDSGANVLTF
CDR3 DNA: TGTGCCAGCAGTCCGCTCCTCGGACAGGACTCTGGGGCCAACGTCCTGACTTTC

D gene: NA
CDR3 length: 12
J gene: TRBJ1-5
V gene: TRBV6-2/TRBV6-3
clone size: few
CDR3 protein: CASSYSGGPQHF
CDR3 DNA: TGTGCCAGCAGTTACTCCGGTGGGCCCCAGCATTTT

D gene: NA
CDR3 length: 14
J gene: TRBJ1-2
V gene: TRBV5-1
clone size: NA
CDR3 protein: CASSLGERYYGYTF
CDR3 DNA: TGCGCCAGCAGCTTAGGGGAGCGATACTATGGCTACACCTTC

D gene: NA
CDR3 length: 15
J gene: TRBJ1-1
V gene: TRBV4-3
clone size: many
CDR3 protein: CASSQGRTVNTEAFF
CDR3 DNA: TGCGCCAGCAGCCAAGGGAGGACAGTGAACACTGAAGCTTTCTTT

D gene: TRBD2
CDR3 length: 20
J gene: TRBJ2-1
V gene: TRBV7-2
clone size: many
CDR3 protein: CASSLSGWTSGTHSYNEQFF
CDR3 DNA: TGTGCCAGCAGCTTATCGGGTTGGACTAGCGGGACCCACTCCTACAATGAGCAGTTCTTC

D gene: NA
CDR3 length: 14
J gene: TRBJ2-1
V gene: TRBV4-2
clone size: NA
CDR3 protein: CASTPRGAHNEQFF
CDR3 DNA: TGTGCCAGCACCCCCCGGGGGGCTCACAATGAGCAGTTCTTC

D gene: TRBD1
CDR3 length: 14
J gene: TRBJ1-1
V gene: TRBV18
clone size: many
CDR3 protein: CASSPDRKNTEAFF
CDR3 DNA: TGTGCCAGCTCACCGGACAGGAAGAACACTGAAGCTTTCTTT

D gene: NA
CDR3 length: 15
J gene: TRBJ1-2
V gene: TRBV7-9
clone size: NA
CDR3 protein: CASSLRDFGDYGYTF
CDR3 DNA: TGTGCCAGCAGCTTAAGGGACTTCGGGGACTATGGCTACACCTTC

D gene: TRBD2
CDR3 length: 17
J gene: TRBJ2-3
V gene: TRBV5-8
clone size: many
CDR3 protein: CASSAFGGLASTDTQYF
CDR3 DNA: TGTGCCAGCAGCGCATTTGGGGGACTAGCGAGCACAGATACGCAGTATTTT

D gene: NA
CDR3 length: 14
J gene: TRBJ1-5
V gene: TRBV7-2
clone size: many
CDR3 protein: CASSLQADNQPQHF
CDR3 DNA: TGTGCCAGCAGCTTACAGGCGGATAATCAGCCCCAGCATTTT

D gene: NA
CDR3 length: 15
J gene: TRBJ2-2
V gene: TRBV19
clone size: NA
CDR3 protein: CASSIEGINTGELFF
CDR3 DNA: TGTGCCAGTAGTATAGAGGGAATCAACACCGGGGAGCTGTTTTTT

D gene: TRBD2
CDR3 length: 15
J gene: TRBJ2-1
V gene: TRBV20-1
clone size: many
CDR3 protein: CSARDPTSGGNEQFF
CDR3 DNA: TGCAGTGCTAGAGATCCGACTAGCGGGGGGAATGAGCAGTTCTTC

D gene: NA
CDR3 length: 13
J gene: TRBJ2-2
V gene: TRBV7-3
clone size: few
CDR3 protein: CASRGANTGELFF
CDR3 DNA: TGTGCCAGCCGTGGGGCGAACACCGGGGAGCTGTTTTTT

D gene: NA
CDR3 length: 13
J gene: TRBJ1-5
V gene: TRBV4-3
clone size: NA
CDR3 protein: CASSQMLGQPQHF
CDR3 DNA: TGCGCCAGCAGCCAAATGCTCGGTCAGCCCCAGCATTTT

D gene: NA
CDR3 length: 14
J gene: TRBJ2-1
V gene: TRBV7-6
clone size: medium-sized
CDR3 protein: CASSLRGSYNEQFF
CDR3 DNA: TGTGCCAGCAGCTTACGGGGCTCCTACAATGAGCAGTTCTTC

D gene: TRBD2
CDR3 length: 14
J gene: TRBJ2-1
V gene: TRBV29-1
clone size: few
CDR3 protein: CSVLFSGVGNEQFF
CDR3 DNA: TGCAGCGTCCTTTTTAGCGGGGTGGGAAATGAGCAGTTCTTC

D gene: NA
CDR3 length: 14
J gene: TRBJ2-7
V gene: TRBV5-4
clone size: few
CDR3 protein: CASSLGLRTYEQYF
CDR3 DNA: TGTGCCAGCAGCTTGGGTCTCAGAACCTACGAGCAGTACTTC

D gene: NA
CDR3 length: 16
J gene: TRBJ2-1
V gene: TRBV24-1
clone size: many
CDR3 protein: CATSAPDSSSYNEQFF
CDR3 DNA: TGTGCCACCAGTGCCCCGGACTCCTCCTCCTACAATGAGCAGTTCTTC

D gene: TRBD1
CDR3 length: 17
J gene: TRBJ2-4
V gene: TRBV12-3/TRBV12-4
clone size: many
CDR3 protein: CASSSRTGDLAKNIQYF
CDR3 DNA: TGTGCCAGCAGTTCCCGGACAGGGGACCTAGCCAAAAACATTCAGTACTTC

D gene: TRBD2
CDR3 length: 19
J gene: TRBJ2-3
V gene: TRBV14
clone size: few
CDR3 protein: CASSQERRSGRGPTDTQYF
CDR3 DNA: TGTGCCAGCAGCCAAGAGCGTCGGAGCGGGAGGGGACCGACAGATACGCAGTATTTT

D gene: TRBD1
CDR3 length: 12
J gene: TRBJ2-1
V gene: TRBV25-1
clone size: many
CDR3 protein: CASRPDRGEQFF
CDR3 DNA: TGTGCCAGCAGACCCGACAGGGGTGAGCAGTTCTTC

D gene: NA
CDR3 length: 14
J gene: TRBJ1-5
V gene: TRBV7-8
clone size: few
CDR3 protein: CASRQGASNQPQHF
CDR3 DNA: TGTGCCAGCAGACAAGGGGCGAGCAATCAGCCCCAGCATTTT

D gene: TRBD1
CDR3 length: 17
J gene: TRBJ1-1
V gene: TRBV7-2
clone size: NA
CDR3 protein: CASSLGWDRGMNTEAFF
CDR3 DNA: TGTGCCAGCAGCTTAGGGTGGGACAGGGGCATGAACACTGAAGCTTTCTTT

D gene: TRBD2
CDR3 length: 17
J gene: TRBJ2-1
V gene: TRBV9
clone size: few
CDR3 protein: CASSVGLAGGAYNEQFF
CDR3 DNA: TGTGCCAGCAGCGTAGGCCTAGCGGGAGGAGCCTACAATGAGCAGTTCTTC

D gene: NA
CDR3 length: 15
J gene: TRBJ2-3
V gene: TRBV2
clone size: many
CDR3 protein: CASSGGTASTDTQYF
CDR3 DNA: TGTGCCAGCAGTGGGGGGACGGCTAGCACAGATACGCAGTATTTT

D gene: NA
CDR3 length: 12
J gene: TRBJ2-1
V gene: TRBV6-5
clone size: few
CDR3 protein: CASSSQYNEQFF
CDR3 DNA: TGTGCCAGCAGTTCCCAATACAATGAGCAGTTCTTC

D gene: NA
CDR3 length: 14
J gene: TRBJ1-3
V gene: TRBV5-1
clone size: few
CDR3 protein: CASSLTGPGNTIYF
CDR3 DNA: TGCGCCAGCAGCTTGACAGGCCCTGGAAACACCATATATTTT